This T cell receptor beta chain was documented in a study of early stage breast cancer tumors. At the level of the study: Invasive lobular carcinomas made up about 35% of the 12 ER+/PR+/HER2- tumors.

Study results and limitations: Compared with adjacent normal breast tissue, tumors showed 2 to 2.5-fold greater T cell density and higher clonality. Blood repertoires resembled normal breast more than tumor.

Each sample had two DNA replicates, about 0.52 ug blood or around 1.4 ug tissue. Produced via immunoSEQ multiplex PCR; TCRdb's table is partial and in-frame only. In the table there are tens of thousands of clones, roughly 83% of which are singletons. Regarding this clone: The antigen is unknown.

Germline V gives CDR1 MNHNS, CDR2 SASEGT. Trimming stripped 8 bases from V and 2 bases from J, with 12 bases between. The CDR3 sequence is 13 residues long. This chain links TRBV6-1 with TRBJ2-5; either TRBD1 or TRBD2 may fit D (5 bases each). Material: blood. This sequence was found in a person between 50 and 60 years old with breast cancer. The CDR3 bases are TGTGCCAGCCTAGGGGACGGTCAAGAGACCCAGTACTTC. Translating gives CASLGDGQETQYF.